This record concerns one TCR beta chain sequence. Its antigen remains unknown. This entry comes from a study of vaccination and CD4 T cells after COVID-19. In the study overall: Overlapping peptides of the spike proteins of SARS-CoV-2, HCoV-NL63, HCoV-OC43 and HCoV-229E were used for cell stimulation.

The treatment denotes: roughly 10-day PBMC culture with coronavirus spike peptide pools or control peptides (ViraFEST assay). Cultures of PBMCs, over 1.5 million per well, were set up with about 10 IU/ml IL-2 and about 9.7 ug/ml peptide pools. Cultured CD4+ T-cell DNA underwent Oncomine TCR Beta short-read sequencing. TCRdb fed the PCR reads into MiXCR, producing one record per CDR3 protein. Of around 10,000 distinct CDR3 sequences listed, around 58% are singletons. The V gene lost 0 bases and the J gene lost 4 bases, with 13 bases spanning the gap. Germline lookup yields CDR1 SGHTA and CDR2 FQGNSA. This CDR3 region has 15 residues. Points from the study as a whole: Among reactive clones from convalescent patients, a median approximately 86% appeared only post-vaccination.

The sample was CD4+ T cells from blood, cultured in vitro. The V and J genes are TRBV7-2 and TRBJ2-7, with D perhaps matching TRBD2 (6 bases). This clonotype was sampled from a human donor who had recovered from COVID-19. CDR3 residues: CASSLALGGGYEQYF. CDR3 nucleotides: TGTGCCAGCAGCTTAGCGCTGGGGGGAGGATACGAGCAGTACTTC.